This record concerns one TCR beta chain sequence. The target antigen is unknown. The germline V gene has CDR1 LNHNV and CDR2 YYDKDF (reference sequence). V was clipped by 3 bases and J by 6 bases; unmatched bases: 10. The CDR3 totals 16 residues. Sequencing used immunoSEQ multiplex PCR; TCRdb keeps in-frame clones, though not all of them. The sample has some 210,000 clones; more than 75% are singletons. The data are from a study of cytomegalovirus exposure and HLA in healthy donors. Study findings and constraints: Cytomegalovirus status was reportedly diagnosed by the classifier with high specificity and sensitivity.

This TCR was sampled from a woman younger than 30 in good health and CMV-seropositive. This chain uses TRBV15 with TRBJ1-4, with 7 positions matching TRBD1. Material for sequencing was PBMCs. CDR3 sequence: CATSRTSGGSYEKLFF. The CDR3 region has the DNA TGTGCCACCAGCAGGACCTCAGGGGGTAGTTATGAAAAACTGTTTTTT.